One sample yielded the 14 T cell receptor beta chains listed below, sequenced in a study of blood T cells in healthy people across ages. PCR was performed a second time for about 6 to 12 cycles using a sample-barcoded 5' primer and a J-beta primer mix. Via MiXCR, TCRdb re-called the 5' RACE reads, giving one row per CDR3 protein. This sample has hundreds of thousands of distinct CDR3 sequences, with 49% found just once. Source material: blood. These TCRs come from a woman aged 60-75 years in good health.

Only a few counts were recorded for this clonotype. At one boundary the junction diverges from the germline segment, which might be a read error. This chain joins TRBV29-1 and TRBJ2-2, with D perhaps given as TRBD1 or TRBD2 (5 bases each). Germline CDR1 SQVTM, CDR2 ANQGSEA. The CDR3 spans 14 residues. CDR3 amino acids: CSVEGPVNTGELFF. The CDR3 DNA follows: TGTAGCGTTGAGGGACCAGTTAACACCGGGGAGCTGTTTTTT.

V gene TRBV12-3 or TRBV12-4 combines with J gene TRBJ2-3; D gene uncertain. V lost 5 bases, J lost 3 bases, and 9 bases lay in between. The CDR3 runs to 13 residues. CDR3 in amino acids: CASSILGTDTQYF. In DNA, the CDR3 is TGTGCCAGCAGTATATTGGGGACAGATACGCAGTATTTT.

Regarding this clonotype: This may come from a read error, since a much larger clone is one base off. The chain is built from TRBV4-2 and TRBJ2-5; D not certain. This CDR3 is built from 13 residues. Germline-derived CDR1 and CDR2 are LGHNA and YNFKEQ. The CDR3 nucleotides read TGTGCCTGCAGCCAAGGTACTAAAGAGACCCAGTACTTC. Amino acid sequence: CACSQGTKETQYF.

J is TRBJ2-5 and V is TRBV7-9, with 9 nucleotides matching TRBD2. Germline V gene lookup returns CDR1 SEHNR and CDR2 FQNEAQ (reference sequence). Trimming removed 1 base from V and 3 bases from J; junction bases left unmatched: 6. The CDR3 consists of 16 residues. CDR3 nucleotides: TGTGCCAGCAGCTTAGGCCAGACTAGCGGAAAAGAGACCCAGTACTTC. Its protein is CASSLGQTSGKETQYF. Using reference TRBV7-9 and TRBJ2-5 for the parts outside the CDR3, the full variable domain is DTGVSQNPRHKITKRGQNVTFRCDPISEHNRLYWYRQTLGQGPEFLTYFQNEAQLEKSRLLSDRFSAERPKGSFSTLEIQRTEQGDSAMYLCASSLGQTSGKETQYFGPGTRLLVL.

The chain uses TRBV20-1 and TRBJ2-7, with 9 nucleotides matching TRBD2. Germline assignment: CDR1 DFQATT and CDR2 SNEGSKA (reference sequence). Germline trimming cut 4 bases from V and 2 bases from J; bases unmatched to any gene: 0. The CDR3 spans 12 residues. CDR3 in amino acids: CSAIAGAYEQYF. Here the CDR3 DNA reads TGCAGTGCTATAGCGGGGGCCTACGAGCAGTACTTC.

This chain joins TRBV7-2 and TRBJ2-2, with D possibly TRBD1 on 5 matching bases. Germline V CDR1 and CDR2: SGHTA, FQGNSA. The V gene lost 9 bases and the J gene lost 5 bases, with 13 bases spanning the gap. This CDR3 contains 13 residues. The CDR3 DNA is TGTGCCAGTACGACAGTACTGACCGGGGAGCTGTTTTTT. Encoded protein: CASTTVLTGELFF.

V gene TRBV30 combines with J gene TRBJ2-5; either TRBD1 or TRBD2 may supply D (5 bases each). The V gene lost 5 bases and the J gene lost 5 bases, with 15 bases spanning the gap. Germline V gives CDR1 GTSNPN, CDR2 SVGIG (reference sequence). CDR3 length equals 13 residues. The CDR3, as DNA: TGTGCCTGGTCCCGGGACCCCCGGGAGACCCAGTACTTC. Its translation: CAWSRDPRETQYF.

The chain has TRBV28 and TRBJ1-2; D ambiguous. The V and J ends lost 2 bases and 5 bases respectively, with 12 bases between them. Germline V lookup: CDR1 MDHEN, CDR2 SYDVKM. CDR3 length equals 14 residues. The CDR3 loop reads CASSLTENLYGYTF. The CDR3 DNA is TGTGCCAGCAGTTTAACGGAGAACCTTTATGGCTACACCTTC.

The rearrangement uses TRBV10-3 and TRBJ2-1; TRBD1 matches at 7 bases. J gave up 7 bases and V 7 bases, and 7 bases lay outside the gene matches. This CDR3 spans 13 amino acids. Germline V gene lookup returns CDR1 ENHRY and CDR2 SYGVKD. The CDR3 loop reads CAINRQGENEQFF. CDR3 coding DNA: TGTGCCATCAATCGACAGGGCGAAAATGAGCAGTTCTTC.

This clonotype was recorded a few times. V usage is TRBV5-1 and J usage is TRBJ2-3; 9 nucleotides line up with TRBD2. This CDR3 comprises 17 residues. CDR1 and CDR2 (germline): SGHRS, YFSETQ. J lost 7 bases, V lost 4 bases, and 16 bases had no gene match. The CDR3 here is CASSQNKNSGRGNTQYF. The CDR3 coding sequence is TGCGCCAGCAGCCAAAACAAAAATAGCGGGAGAGGAAATACGCAGTATTTT. The full variable domain, rest sourced from reference TRBV5-1 and TRBJ2-3, is KAGVTQTPRYLIKTRGQQVTLSCSPISGHRSVSWYQQTPGQGLQFLFEYFSETQRNKGNFPGRFSGRQFSNSRSEMNVSTLELGDSALYLCASSQNKNSGRGNTQYFGPGTRLTVL.

This chain connects TRBV14 to TRBJ1-1; 8 bases are shared with TRBD1. The CDR3 totals 14 residues. V gave up 2 bases and J gave up 4 bases; unmatched junction bases: 3. Germline values: CDR1 SGHDN, CDR2 FVKESK. The CDR3, as DNA: TGTGCCAGCAGCCAACAACAGGGGGGCACTGAAGCTTTCTTT. Its protein is CASSQQQGGTEAFF.

In its sample, this clonotype was seen a few times. The chain combines TRBV7-2 with TRBJ2-3; 9 nucleotides line up with TRBD1. Trimming removed 5 bases from V and 8 bases from J; junction bases left unmatched: 11. The V gene's germline CDR1 is SGHTA and CDR2 FQGNSA. There are 15 residues in the CDR3. CDR3 loop: CASSPGQGVSGTQYF. CDR3 nucleotide sequence: TGTGCCAGCAGCCCGGGACAGGGTGTCTCCGGTACGCAGTATTTT.

This clonotype was observed once. The CDR3 region is CASSFPGAGEQFF. As DNA, the CDR3 is TGCGCCAGCAGCTTTCCAGGGGCGGGAGAGCAGTTCTTC. V and J are TRBV5-1 and TRBJ2-1; perhaps D is TRBD1 or TRBD2 (6 bases each). The CDR3 is 13 amino acids. CDR1 and CDR2 (germline): SGHRS, YFSETQ. Trimming cost V 2 bases and J 10 bases, with 13 bases left between them.

The rearrangement uses TRBV7-8 and TRBJ2-1; no clear D gene. There are 12 residues in the CDR3. CDR1 and CDR2 (germline): SGHVS, FQNEAQ. V lost 3 bases and J 7 bases, leaving 7 bases between the germline ends. CDR3 sequence: CASSFPQNEQFF. The CDR3 coding sequence is TGTGCCAGCAGCTTTCCTCAGAATGAGCAGTTCTTC.